A selection of T cell receptor beta chains follows, all from one sample in a study of naive and memory T cell subsets. Using its own MiXCR run on the UMI-ligation and nested PCR reads, TCRdb lists one record per CDR3 protein. Of over 110,000 distinct CDR3 sequences detected, roughly a fifth appear once; the ten largest clones hold about 0.57%. The material sequenced was naive CD8+ T cells from blood. These TCRs come from a human donor in good health. Each CDR3 is given with its conserved first and last residue. Each record gives: CDR3 protein, V gene, D gene. The D gene is left open where the match is weak.

CDR3aa: CASSLGEAALNYGYTF
v_gene: TRBV7-8
d_gene: -

CDR3aa: CATSRDPRDRVGKLFF
v_gene: TRBV15
d_gene: TRBD1

CDR3aa: CSARVGSEIRGEIF
v_gene: TRBV20-1
d_gene: TRBD2

CDR3aa: CASGVYQPQHF
v_gene: TRBV19
d_gene: -

CDR3aa: CSGQGGHTDTQYF
v_gene: TRBV29-1
d_gene: -

CDR3aa: CASSDPVQGGVMDTQYF
v_gene: TRBV2
d_gene: -

CDR3aa: CASSYLDGTEAFF
v_gene: TRBV6-6
d_gene: -

CDR3aa: CASTLGPGGADTQYF
v_gene: TRBV5-5
d_gene: -

CDR3aa: CASSDSLWGQYF
v_gene: TRBV6-5
d_gene: -

CDR3aa: CASSQVGRTYEQYF
v_gene: TRBV4-1
d_gene: -

CDR3aa: CASSYSNTGELFF
v_gene: TRBV6-5
d_gene: -

CDR3aa: CASSLSVVTDTQYF
v_gene: TRBV27
d_gene: -

CDR3aa: CASSLGGPGPNQPQHF
v_gene: TRBV12-3/TRBV12-4
d_gene: -

CDR3aa: CASSPGTGFGAFF
v_gene: TRBV7-9
d_gene: TRBD1

CDR3aa: CASRMDSQETQYF
v_gene: TRBV12-3/TRBV12-4
d_gene: -

CDR3aa: CASSLVPQGALDIQYF
v_gene: TRBV7-9
d_gene: TRBD1

CDR3aa: CASMWSGSYNEQFF
v_gene: TRBV6-2/TRBV6-3
d_gene: TRBD2